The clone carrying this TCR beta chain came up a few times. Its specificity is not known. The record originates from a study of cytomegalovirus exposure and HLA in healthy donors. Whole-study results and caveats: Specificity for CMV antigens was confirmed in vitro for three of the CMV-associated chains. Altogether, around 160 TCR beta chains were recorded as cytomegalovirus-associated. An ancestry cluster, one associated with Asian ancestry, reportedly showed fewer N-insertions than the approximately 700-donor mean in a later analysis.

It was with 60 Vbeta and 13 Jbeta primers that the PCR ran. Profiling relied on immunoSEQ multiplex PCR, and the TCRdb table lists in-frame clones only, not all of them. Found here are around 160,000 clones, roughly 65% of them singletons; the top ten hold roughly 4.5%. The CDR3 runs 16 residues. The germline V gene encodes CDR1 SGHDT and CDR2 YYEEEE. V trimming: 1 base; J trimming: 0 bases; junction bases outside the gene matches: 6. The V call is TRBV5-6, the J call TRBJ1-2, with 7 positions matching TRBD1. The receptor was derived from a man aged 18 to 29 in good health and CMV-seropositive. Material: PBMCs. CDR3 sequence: CASSLLTGTSNYGYTF. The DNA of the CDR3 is TGTGCCAGCAGCTTGTTGACAGGGACCTCTAACTATGGCTACACCTTC.